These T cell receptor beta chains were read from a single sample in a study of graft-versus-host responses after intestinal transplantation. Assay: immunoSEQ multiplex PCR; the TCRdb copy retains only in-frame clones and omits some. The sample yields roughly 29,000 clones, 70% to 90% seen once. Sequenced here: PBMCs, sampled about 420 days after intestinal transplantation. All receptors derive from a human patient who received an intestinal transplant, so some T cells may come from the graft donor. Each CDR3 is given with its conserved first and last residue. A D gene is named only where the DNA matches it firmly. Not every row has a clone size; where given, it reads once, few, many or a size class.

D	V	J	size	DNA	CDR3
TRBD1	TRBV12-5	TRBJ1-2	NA	TGTGCTAGTGGACCCTCCCCGGGACAGGTCTATGGCTACACCTTC	CASGPSPGQVYGYTF
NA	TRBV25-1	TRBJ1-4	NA	TGTGCCAGCACGGAGCGGGCGAATGAAAAACTGTTTTTT	CASTERANEKLFF
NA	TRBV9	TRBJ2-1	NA	TGTGCCAGCAGCGCGGGATGGGCTCAGCAGTTCTTC	CASSAGWAQQFF
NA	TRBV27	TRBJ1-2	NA	TGTGCCAGCAGCCTAGGCGGGGGCCTGGGCTACACCTTC	CASSLGGGLGYTF
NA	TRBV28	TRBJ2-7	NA	TGTGCCAGCAGTTTATCCGTCCTCTACGAGCAGTACTTC	CASSLSVLYEQYF
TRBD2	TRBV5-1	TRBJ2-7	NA	TGCGCCAGCAGTTCGCTCGGGGGGGAGCAGTACTTC	CASSSLGGEQYF
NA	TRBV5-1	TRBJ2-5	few	TGCGCCAGCAGCTGGACCACTAGGCTACAAGAGACCCAGTACTTC	CASSWTTRLQETQYF
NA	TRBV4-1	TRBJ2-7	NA	TGCGCCAGCAGCCAAACAAGTTTCTCCTACGAGCAGTACTTC	CASSQTSFSYEQYF
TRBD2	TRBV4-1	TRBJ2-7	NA	TGCGCCAGCAGCCAAGACGGCCTAGCGGGAATTTTTTCCTACGAGCAGTACTTC	CASSQDGLAGIFSYEQYF
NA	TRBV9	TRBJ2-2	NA	TGTGCCAGCAGCGTAGAGGGGGAGGCCGGGGAGCTGTTTTTT	CASSVEGEAGELFF
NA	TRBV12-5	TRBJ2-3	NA	TGTGCTAGTGGTCCTCAGGGGGGGGCCACAGATACGCAGTATTTT	CASGPQGGATDTQYF
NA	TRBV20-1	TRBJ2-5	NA	TGCAGTGCCGTAGAGGAGACCCAGTACTTC	CSAVEETQYF
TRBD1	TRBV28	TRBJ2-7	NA	TGTGCCAGCAGTTTAGACAGGGTCCTTCACGGGCAGTACTTC	CASSLDRVLHGQYF
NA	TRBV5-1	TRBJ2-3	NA	TGCGCCAGCAGCCCCGGACTTAGCACAGATACGCAGTATTTT	CASSPGLSTDTQYF
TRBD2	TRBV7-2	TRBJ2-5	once	TGTGCCAGCAGCTTAGCGGCGGGGGGGTACCAAGAGACCCAGTACTTC	CASSLAAGGYQETQYF
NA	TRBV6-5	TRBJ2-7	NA	TGTGCCAGCAGTGAAGTAAACAGGGCCTACGAGCAGTACTTC	CASSEVNRAYEQYF
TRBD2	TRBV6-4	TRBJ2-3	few	TGTGCCAGCAGACCGGGGGGTCCCACAGATACGCAGTATTTT	CASRPGGPTDTQYF
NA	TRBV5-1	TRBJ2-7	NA	TGCGCCAGCAGCTTGGACAACTCCTACGAGCAGTACTTC	CASSLDNSYEQYF
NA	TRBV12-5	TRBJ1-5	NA	TGTGCTAGTTCGTCTGGAGACTATAGCAATCAGCCCCAGCATTTT	CASSSGDYSNQPQHF
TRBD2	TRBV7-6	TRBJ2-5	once	TGTGCCAGCAGTTCCTTGGCGGGGGAGGAGGAGACCCAGTACTTC	CASSSLAGEEETQYF
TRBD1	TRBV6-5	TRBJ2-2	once	TGTGCCAGCAGTTCACAGGGGGCCTTGGCCGGGGAGCTGTTTTTT	CASSSQGALAGELFF
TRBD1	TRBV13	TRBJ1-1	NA	TGTGCCAGCAGCTTGACAGGGTTCACTGAAGCTTTCTTT	CASSLTGFTEAFF
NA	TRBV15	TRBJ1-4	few	TGTGCCACCAGCAGAGATCGAAAACTTACAGGAGAAAAACTGTTTTTT	CATSRDRKLTGEKLFF
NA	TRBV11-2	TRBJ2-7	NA	TGTGCCAGCAGCGTACACTACGAGCAGTACTTC	CASSVHYEQYF
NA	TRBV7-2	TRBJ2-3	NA	TGTGCCAGCAGCTTATCGAGCGGTGACACGCAGTATTTT	CASSLSSGDTQYF
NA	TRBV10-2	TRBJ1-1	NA	TGCGCCAGCAGGAGCCAGGGTCTCGCTGAAGCTTTCTTT	CASRSQGLAEAFF